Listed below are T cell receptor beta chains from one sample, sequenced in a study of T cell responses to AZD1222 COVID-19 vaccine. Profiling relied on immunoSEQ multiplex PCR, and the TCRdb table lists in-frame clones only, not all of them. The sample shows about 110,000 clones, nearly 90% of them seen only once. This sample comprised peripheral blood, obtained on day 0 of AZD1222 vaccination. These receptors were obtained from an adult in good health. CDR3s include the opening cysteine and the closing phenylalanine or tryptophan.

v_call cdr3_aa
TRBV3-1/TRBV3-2 CASSQDGRTTDTQYF
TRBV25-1 CASSEMAGQNIQYF
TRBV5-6 CASSRDRGNQPQHF
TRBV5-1 CASSREGGANVLTF
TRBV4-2 CASSQAEAPRGSGNTIYF
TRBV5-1 CASSGYGQGDPYEQYF
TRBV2 CASRDLTGGGEKLFF
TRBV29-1 CSVGQGAFGELFF
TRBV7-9 CASSLETGELFF
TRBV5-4 CASTGPSGRGEETQYF
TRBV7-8 CASSPNIGGGYTF
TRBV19 CASIQTGEGEKLFF
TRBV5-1 CASSSTGGSTDTQYF
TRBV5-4 CASSLGHSGAYNEQFF
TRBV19 CASRNRGLGNTIYF
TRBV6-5 CASSYSGAPNYGYTF
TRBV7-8 CASSRPLQPSPGVRETQYF
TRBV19 CASKAASYNSPLHF
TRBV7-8 CASIPGHGNTEAFF
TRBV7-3 CASSLYGTGGSPLHF
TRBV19 CASSIGGRWTDTQYF
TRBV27 CASGGGGYGYTF
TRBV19 CASQGASSGNTIYF
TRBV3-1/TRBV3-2 CASSLWGNTEAFF
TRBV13 CASSLGGGAGNEQFF
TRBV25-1 CASSAFGQGTEAFF
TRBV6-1 CASSEGGRGYYGYTF
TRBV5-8 CASSFGTPSSTDTQYF
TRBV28 CASSLAGVRTGGLIGYTF
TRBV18 CASSPPLQYGYTF
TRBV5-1 CASSLGRYEQYF
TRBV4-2 CASSQDTSFGGAFF
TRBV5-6 CASTNFPGREADTQYF
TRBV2 CASTRSSGANVLTF
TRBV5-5 CASSLDGTEGNTIYF
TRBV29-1 CSVPGVNFMNTEAFF
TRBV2 CASSEAARSEAFF
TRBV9 CASSPPQGRTLHF
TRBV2 CASSEGEETGTGLAKNIQYF
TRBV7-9 CASSLDRGHAFF